This TCR beta chain originates from a study of CD8 T cells in ankylosing spondylitis. Study-wide findings and caveats: Earlier literature documents some of the motif variants in reactive arthritis synovial fluid and blood. Researchers report that disease-linked clones proved CD8+ and relatively rare in peripheral blood.

This clonotype was observed once. Its antigen is still unknown. TCRdb used MiXCR to reprocess the 5' RACE reads, holding one entry per CDR3 protein. This table holds 150,000 to 200,000 distinct CDR3 sequences, 11% found once. Sequenced material: blood, either unsorted or a sorted T cell fraction (not recorded which). This sequence originates from a male donor with ankylosing spondylitis or in good health (not recorded which).

In DNA, the CDR3 is TGTGCCAGCAGCTCTTGGATTAGTAGCACAGATACGCAGTATTTT. Protein: CASSSWISSTDTQYF. This rearrangement joins TRBV7-2 to TRBJ2-3; D is unclear. The CDR3 length is 15 residues. Germline V gene sequence: CDR1 SGHTA, CDR2 FQGNSA. With 4 bases removed from V and 0 bases from J, the gap between germline ends came to 11 bases. The full variable domain, with the rest looked up from reference TRBV7-2 and TRBJ2-3, is GAGVSQSPSNKVTEKGKDVELRCDPISGHTALYWYRQSLGQGLEFLIYFQGNSAPDKSGLPSDRFSAERTGGSVSTLTIQRTQQEDSAVYLCASSSWISSTDTQYFGPGTRLTVL.